The T cell receptor (beta chain) under discussion was sequenced for a study of regulatory T cells in long-lasting Graves disease. Time point of the sample: newly diagnosed GD, antithyroid drugs for less than 3 months. PBMCs provided the RNA from which the TCR library was made. With iRepertoire HTBI primers and Arm-PCR of CDR3 regions, TCR beta libraries were built. Using its own MiXCR run on the multiplex PCR reads, TCRdb lists one record per CDR3 protein. Among a few hundred thousand distinct CDR3 sequences listed, 15% to 20% were seen once. This sample was also put to use in a study of T cells in Graves' hyperthyroidism and ophthalmopathy.

The sequence was collected from a man aged 35 to 55 with Graves disease. The input for sequencing was peripheral blood mononuclear cells (PBMCs), taken at new diagnosis, from a patient treated with antithyroid drugs.

The CDR3 region is CASSLEAGNTEAFF. The CDR3 coding sequence is TGTGCCAGCAGCTTAGAGGCCGGGAACACTGAAGCTTTCTTT. This chain connects TRBV11-2 to TRBJ1-1, with D hard to call. CDR1 is SGHAT, CDR2 FQNNGV, per germline. V was shortened by 0 bases and J by 1 base, with 6 bases between the two germline ends. This CDR3 comprises 14 residues.